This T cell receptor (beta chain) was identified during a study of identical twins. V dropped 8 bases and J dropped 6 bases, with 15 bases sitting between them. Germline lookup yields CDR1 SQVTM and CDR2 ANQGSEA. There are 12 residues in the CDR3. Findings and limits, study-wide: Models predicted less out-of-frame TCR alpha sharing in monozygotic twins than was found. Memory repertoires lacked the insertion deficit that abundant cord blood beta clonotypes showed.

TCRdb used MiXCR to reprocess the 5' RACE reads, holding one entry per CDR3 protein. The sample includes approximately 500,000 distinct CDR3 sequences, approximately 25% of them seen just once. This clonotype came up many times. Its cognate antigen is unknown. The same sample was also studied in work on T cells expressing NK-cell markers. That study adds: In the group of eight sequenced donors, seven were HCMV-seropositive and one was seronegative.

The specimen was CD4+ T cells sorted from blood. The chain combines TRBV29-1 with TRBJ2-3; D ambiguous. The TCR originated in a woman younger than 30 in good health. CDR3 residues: CSSRPSRDTQYF. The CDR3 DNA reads TGCAGCTCCAGACCGAGCCGGGATACGCAGTATTTT.